These T cell receptor beta chains were read from a single sample in a study of T cell responses to AZD1222 COVID-19 vaccine. Sequencing used immunoSEQ multiplex PCR; TCRdb keeps in-frame clones, though not all of them. Among around 91,000 clones listed, approximately 90% were seen once. This specimen was peripheral blood, taken on day 0 of AZD1222 vaccination. The receptors shown here come from an adult in good health. Both conserved end residues are part of each CDR3. Each record gives: J gene, V gene, clone size, D gene, CDR3 DNA, CDR3 protein. The D gene is left open where the match is weak. Size tells how often a clone was seen (once, few, many) or the class of an expanded clone, and some rows leave it out.

J gene: TRBJ1-1; V gene: TRBV10-1; clone size: NA; D gene: TRBD1; CDR3 DNA: TGCGCCAGCAGTCGCGACAGGGTGGGGACTGAAGCTTTCTTT; CDR3 protein: CASSRDRVGTEAFF
J gene: TRBJ2-5; V gene: TRBV4-1; clone size: NA; D gene: NA; CDR3 DNA: TGCGCCAGCAGCCAAACGGGGTCCTGGGAGACCCAGTACTTC; CDR3 protein: CASSQTGSWETQYF
J gene: TRBJ2-7; V gene: TRBV6-2/TRBV6-3; clone size: NA; D gene: NA; CDR3 DNA: TGTGCCAGCAGTCCGGGACCGATACAAGCCGAGCAGTACTTC; CDR3 protein: CASSPGPIQAEQYF
J gene: TRBJ1-1; V gene: TRBV5-1; clone size: NA; D gene: TRBD1; CDR3 DNA: TGCGCCAGCAGCTCTAACAGGGGTGAGACTGAAGCTTTCTTT; CDR3 protein: CASSSNRGETEAFF
J gene: TRBJ2-2; V gene: TRBV15; clone size: once; D gene: NA; CDR3 DNA: TGTGCCACCAGCAGAGATCGGGGGAACACCGGGGAGCTGTTTTTT; CDR3 protein: CATSRDRGNTGELFF
J gene: TRBJ1-5; V gene: TRBV28; clone size: NA; D gene: TRBD1; CDR3 DNA: TGTGCCAGTTTACAGGGGTCGGGCCAGCCCCAGCATTTT; CDR3 protein: CASLQGSGQPQHF
J gene: TRBJ2-4; V gene: TRBV6-6; clone size: NA; D gene: TRBD2; CDR3 DNA: TGTGCCAGCAGTCTTAGCGGGGGACCTACGGCCAAAAACATTCAGTACTTC; CDR3 protein: CASSLSGGPTAKNIQYF
J gene: TRBJ1-3; V gene: TRBV18; clone size: NA; D gene: TRBD1; CDR3 DNA: TGTGCCAGCTCACCAAACAACAGGGGCTCTGGAAACACCATATATTTT; CDR3 protein: CASSPNNRGSGNTIYF
J gene: TRBJ1-5; V gene: TRBV4-3; clone size: NA; D gene: NA; CDR3 DNA: TGCGCCAGCAGCCAAGAACGACAGATCGATGGGGATCAGCCCCAGCATTTT; CDR3 protein: CASSQERQIDGDQPQHF
J gene: TRBJ2-1; V gene: TRBV5-1; clone size: NA; D gene: TRBD1; CDR3 DNA: TGCGCCAGCAGTTCGGGGACAGGGAGTATGAATGAGCAGTTCTTC; CDR3 protein: CASSSGTGSMNEQFF
J gene: TRBJ2-5; V gene: TRBV28; clone size: NA; D gene: TRBD2; CDR3 DNA: TGTGCCAGCAGTGAACTAGCGGGAGTATTGAAGACCCAGTACTTC; CDR3 protein: CASSELAGVLKTQYF
J gene: TRBJ2-7; V gene: TRBV3-1/TRBV3-2; clone size: NA; D gene: TRBD2; CDR3 DNA: TGTGCCAGCAGCCAAGGTCTCAGCGGGGAGGGCACCTACGAGCAGTACTTC; CDR3 protein: CASSQGLSGEGTYEQYF
J gene: TRBJ2-1; V gene: TRBV4-2; clone size: NA; D gene: NA; CDR3 DNA: TGTGCCAGCAGCCGTAACAATGAGCAGTTCTTC; CDR3 protein: CASSRNNEQFF
J gene: TRBJ1-1; V gene: TRBV7-8; clone size: few; D gene: NA; CDR3 DNA: TGTGCCAGCAGCTTAGCGTTCGCAGGGGCTGAAGCTTTCTTT; CDR3 protein: CASSLAFAGAEAFF
J gene: TRBJ1-2; V gene: TRBV5-6; clone size: NA; D gene: NA; CDR3 DNA: TGTGCCAGCAGCATCCACGACAGAGAGTATGGCTACACCTTC; CDR3 protein: CASSIHDREYGYTF
J gene: TRBJ2-7; V gene: TRBV4-1; clone size: NA; D gene: TRBD2; CDR3 DNA: TGCGCCAGCAGCCAAGACGGGGGCGGGGGGGTTATAAATCCCCCCTACGAGCAGTACTTC; CDR3 protein: CASSQDGGGGVINPPYEQYF
J gene: TRBJ2-3; V gene: TRBV20-1; clone size: NA; D gene: NA; CDR3 DNA: TGCAGTGCTAGACGGGCAGGTACGCAGTATTTT; CDR3 protein: CSARRAGTQYF
J gene: TRBJ2-3; V gene: TRBV7-6; clone size: NA; D gene: TRBD1; CDR3 DNA: TGTGCCAGCAGCTTACGCAGGGGGTCAGATACGCAGTATTTT; CDR3 protein: CASSLRRGSDTQYF
J gene: TRBJ2-2; V gene: TRBV28; clone size: NA; D gene: TRBD1; CDR3 DNA: TGTGCCTGCACCGGGACAGCGAACACCGGGGAGCTGTTTTTT; CDR3 protein: CACTGTANTGELFF
J gene: TRBJ2-2; V gene: TRBV7-2; clone size: once; D gene: TRBD1; CDR3 DNA: TGTGCCAGCAGCTCCAGGACAGGGATGAACACCGGGGAGCTGTTTTTT; CDR3 protein: CASSSRTGMNTGELFF
J gene: TRBJ2-5; V gene: TRBV15; clone size: NA; D gene: TRBD2; CDR3 DNA: TGTGCCACCAGCAGAGAGGGACTAACGACCCAGTACTTC; CDR3 protein: CATSREGLTTQYF
J gene: TRBJ2-5; V gene: TRBV15; clone size: NA; D gene: TRBD1; CDR3 DNA: TGTGCCACCAGCAGATCACTGGGACAGGGGGATCCCTCAGAGACCCAGTACTTC; CDR3 protein: CATSRSLGQGDPSETQYF
J gene: TRBJ1-1; V gene: TRBV11-3; clone size: NA; D gene: NA; CDR3 DNA: TGTGCCAGCAGCCGTGGGGGCACTGAAGCTTTCTTT; CDR3 protein: CASSRGGTEAFF
J gene: TRBJ2-1; V gene: TRBV9; clone size: NA; D gene: NA; CDR3 DNA: TGTGCCAGCAGCGTAGTGGGGGGGGCTGGCAATGAGCAGTTCTTC; CDR3 protein: CASSVVGGAGNEQFF
J gene: TRBJ1-2; V gene: TRBV7-2; clone size: NA; D gene: NA; CDR3 DNA: TGTGCCAGCAGCTTAGGGCCCAGTCTGACTAACTATGGCTACACCTTC; CDR3 protein: CASSLGPSLTNYGYTF
J gene: TRBJ1-4; V gene: TRBV7-2; clone size: NA; D gene: TRBD1; CDR3 DNA: TGTGCCAGCAGCTTCCTTCAGGGGGCTGAAAAACTGTTTTTT; CDR3 protein: CASSFLQGAEKLFF
J gene: TRBJ2-7; V gene: TRBV6-5; clone size: once; D gene: NA; CDR3 DNA: TGTGCCAGCAATTATGACCGGGGGAGGGGGGAGCAGTACTTC; CDR3 protein: CASNYDRGRGEQYF
J gene: TRBJ1-5; V gene: TRBV10-3; clone size: NA; D gene: TRBD1; CDR3 DNA: TGTGCCATCAGTGAGGCTTGGACAGGGGACCTTTATAGCAATCAGCCCCAGCATTTT; CDR3 protein: CAISEAWTGDLYSNQPQHF
J gene: TRBJ1-6; V gene: TRBV29-1; clone size: NA; D gene: TRBD1; CDR3 DNA: TGCAGCGACGACAGGGGAGTACATAATTCACCCCTCCACTTT; CDR3 protein: CSDDRGVHNSPLHF
J gene: TRBJ1-5; V gene: TRBV5-1; clone size: NA; D gene: NA; CDR3 DNA: TGCGCCAGCAGCCTAGATTCTAGCAATCAGCCCCAGCATTTT; CDR3 protein: CASSLDSSNQPQHF
J gene: TRBJ2-7; V gene: TRBV18; clone size: NA; D gene: NA; CDR3 DNA: TGTGCCAGCTCACCATTCGCAGGGGCCTACGAGCAGTACTTC; CDR3 protein: CASSPFAGAYEQYF
J gene: TRBJ1-6; V gene: TRBV4-1; clone size: NA; D gene: NA; CDR3 DNA: TGCGCCAGCAGCCAGTGGGGCTGGCGGGGCGGTAATTCACCCCTCCACTTT; CDR3 protein: CASSQWGWRGGNSPLHF
J gene: TRBJ2-7; V gene: TRBV5-6; clone size: once; D gene: NA; CDR3 DNA: TGTGCCAGCAGGAGGACAAGGCCCTCGGGGGAGCAGTACTTC; CDR3 protein: CASRRTRPSGEQYF
J gene: TRBJ1-3; V gene: TRBV7-9; clone size: NA; D gene: NA; CDR3 DNA: TGTGCCAGCAGTCCCGTCCCCAGGATGGGCTTAACTGGAAACACCATATATTTT; CDR3 protein: CASSPVPRMGLTGNTIYF
J gene: TRBJ1-1; V gene: TRBV5-4; clone size: NA; D gene: NA; CDR3 DNA: TGTGCCAGCAGCTTCGGACAGCTCACTGAAGCTTTCTTT; CDR3 protein: CASSFGQLTEAFF
J gene: TRBJ2-5; V gene: TRBV3-1/TRBV3-2; clone size: NA; D gene: TRBD1; CDR3 DNA: TGTGCCAGCAGCCCAGGACAGGGTCGTGTTGAGACCCAGTACTTC; CDR3 protein: CASSPGQGRVETQYF
J gene: TRBJ1-1; V gene: TRBV12-3/TRBV12-4; clone size: NA; D gene: NA; CDR3 DNA: TGTGCCAGCAGATCCTATGGCCAAACTGAAGCTTTCTTT; CDR3 protein: CASRSYGQTEAFF
J gene: TRBJ1-5; V gene: TRBV19; clone size: once; D gene: TRBD1; CDR3 DNA: TGTGCCAGTAGTGCTATGACAGGGGGTCAACAGCCCCAGCATTTT; CDR3 protein: CASSAMTGGQQPQHF
J gene: TRBJ2-5; V gene: TRBV2; clone size: NA; D gene: NA; CDR3 DNA: TGTGCCAGCCGCCCGGGGGCAGGGCAAGAGACCCAGTACTTC; CDR3 protein: CASRPGAGQETQYF
J gene: TRBJ2-1; V gene: TRBV3-1/TRBV3-2; clone size: NA; D gene: NA; CDR3 DNA: TGTGCCAGCAGAATATACAATGAGCAGTTCTTC; CDR3 protein: CASRIYNEQFF
J gene: TRBJ1-6; V gene: TRBV5-5; clone size: NA; D gene: NA; CDR3 DNA: TGTGCCAGCAGCTTGCTGACAGATTCACCCCTCCACTTT; CDR3 protein: CASSLLTDSPLHF
J gene: TRBJ2-5; V gene: TRBV19; clone size: NA; D gene: NA; CDR3 DNA: TGTGCCAGTAGTATTTTCGGGACAACCTCTCAAGAGACCCAGTACTTC; CDR3 protein: CASSIFGTTSQETQYF
J gene: TRBJ2-6; V gene: TRBV19; clone size: NA; D gene: TRBD1; CDR3 DNA: TGTGCCAGTAGTTTTCCGGGACAGGTCAACTCTGGGGCCAACGTCCTGACTTTC; CDR3 protein: CASSFPGQVNSGANVLTF
J gene: TRBJ1-2; V gene: TRBV29-1; clone size: NA; D gene: NA; CDR3 DNA: TGCAGCGTTGAACGGGGGTTGCTCTATGGCTACACCTTC; CDR3 protein: CSVERGLLYGYTF
J gene: TRBJ1-1; V gene: TRBV15; clone size: NA; D gene: TRBD1; CDR3 DNA: TGTGCCACCAGCAGAGGGGACAGGAACACTGAAGCTTTCTTT; CDR3 protein: CATSRGDRNTEAFF
J gene: TRBJ2-1; V gene: TRBV19; clone size: NA; D gene: NA; CDR3 DNA: TGTGCCAGCTCAACCTCCGGGCATGAGCAGTTCTTC; CDR3 protein: CASSTSGHEQFF
J gene: TRBJ2-5; V gene: TRBV10-3; clone size: NA; D gene: TRBD2; CDR3 DNA: TGTGCCATCAGTGAACTGGGACTAGCGGGAGTGGAGACCCAGTACTTC; CDR3 protein: CAISELGLAGVETQYF
J gene: TRBJ2-7; V gene: TRBV15; clone size: NA; D gene: NA; CDR3 DNA: TGTGCCTCGGTTCTCGGCCAGATCTACGAGCAGTACTTC; CDR3 protein: CASVLGQIYEQYF